Reported below is one T cell receptor (beta chain). The table came from immunoSEQ multiplex PCR; TCRdb's copy has only in-frame clones and leaves some out. Of about 43,000 clones listed, roughly 80% are singletons. The CDR3 is 12 amino acids. Germline trimming cut 6 bases from V and 2 bases from J; bases unmatched to any gene: 3. Germline V gene lookup returns CDR1 SQVTM and CDR2 ANQGSEA. The data were obtained in a study of memory CD4+ T cells and cytomegalovirus serostatus. Single viable CD3+CD4+CD8-CD45RO+ cells were sorted as the memory CD4+ T cells. The chain links TRBV29-1 to TRBJ2-7, with 8 nucleotides matching TRBD1. Input material: memory CD4+ T cells from blood. This sequence originates from an adult in good health and CMV-seronegative. In nucleotides, the CDR3 is TGCAGCGTCGGGACAGGAACCTACGAGCAGTACTTC. Protein: CSVGTGTYEQYF.